This T cell receptor (beta chain) is from a study of blood T cell repertoires in COVID-19. Repertoires were generated with immunoSEQ multiplex PCR, while TCRdb's copy carries only in-frame clones and drops some. Of about 83,000 clones detected, around 87% appear once; the ten largest clones hold about 3%. The CDR3 has 15 residues. CDR1 is SGHNT, CDR2 YYREEE, per germline (reference sequence). Losses at the gene ends were 0 bases for V and 8 bases for J; bases not matched to a gene: 7. The sequenced sample was peripheral blood. The TCR was taken from a woman between 50 and 59 years old with active or convalescent COVID-19. The V call is TRBV5-4, the J call TRBJ2-1, with TRBD1 matching over 8 bases. Written as DNA, the CDR3 is TGTGCCAGCAGCTTGGCCAGGACAGGGTACGATGAGCAGTTCTTC. Its translation: CASSLARTGYDEQFF.